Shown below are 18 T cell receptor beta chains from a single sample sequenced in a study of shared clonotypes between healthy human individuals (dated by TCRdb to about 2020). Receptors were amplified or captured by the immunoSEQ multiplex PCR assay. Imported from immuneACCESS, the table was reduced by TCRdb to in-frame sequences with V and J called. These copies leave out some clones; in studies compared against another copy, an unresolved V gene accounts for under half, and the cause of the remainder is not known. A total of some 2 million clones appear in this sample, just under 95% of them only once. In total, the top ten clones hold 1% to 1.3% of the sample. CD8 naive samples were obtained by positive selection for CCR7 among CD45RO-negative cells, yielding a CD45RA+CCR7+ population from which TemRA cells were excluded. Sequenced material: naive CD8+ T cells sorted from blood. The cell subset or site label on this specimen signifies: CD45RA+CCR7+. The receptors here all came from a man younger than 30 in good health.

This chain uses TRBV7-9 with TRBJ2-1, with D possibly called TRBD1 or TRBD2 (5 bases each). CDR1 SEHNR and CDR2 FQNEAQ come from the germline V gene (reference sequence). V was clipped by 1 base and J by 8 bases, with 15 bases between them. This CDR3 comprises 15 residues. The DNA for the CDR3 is TGTGCCAGCAGCTTAGGAATTGGGGGAGAAGATGAGCAGTTCTTC. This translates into CASSLGIGGEDEQFF.

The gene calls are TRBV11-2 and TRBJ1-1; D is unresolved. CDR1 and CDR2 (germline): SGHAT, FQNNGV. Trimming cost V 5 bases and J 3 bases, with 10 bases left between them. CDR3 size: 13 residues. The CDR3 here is CASSITMDTEAFF. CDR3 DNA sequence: TGTGCCAGCAGCATCACCATGGACACTGAAGCTTTCTTT.

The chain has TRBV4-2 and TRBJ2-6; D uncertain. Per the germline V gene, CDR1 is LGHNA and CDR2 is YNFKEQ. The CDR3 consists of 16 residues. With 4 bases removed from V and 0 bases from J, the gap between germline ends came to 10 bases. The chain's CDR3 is CASSPVYSSGANVLTF. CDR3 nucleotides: TGTGCCAGCAGCCCCGTCTACAGCTCTGGGGCCAACGTCCTGACTTTC.

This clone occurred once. The CDR3 region has the DNA TGTGCCAGCAGCTTAGAAACCTCCCTTCAGCAGCCCCAGCATTTT. Translating gives CASSLETSLQQPQHF. This chain connects TRBV7-8 to TRBJ1-5; D not resolved. V was cut by 1 base and J by 7 bases, with 14 bases left in between. The CDR3 loop spans 15 amino acids. The V gene's germline CDR1 is SGHVS and CDR2 FQNEAQ.

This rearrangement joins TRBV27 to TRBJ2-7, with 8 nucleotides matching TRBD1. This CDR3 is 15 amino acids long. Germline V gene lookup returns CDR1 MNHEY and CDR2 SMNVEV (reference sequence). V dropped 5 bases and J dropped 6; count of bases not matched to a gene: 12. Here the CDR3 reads CASSQTLDRAPEQYF. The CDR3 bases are TGTGCCAGCAGTCAGACTCTGGACAGGGCCCCCGAGCAGTACTTC.

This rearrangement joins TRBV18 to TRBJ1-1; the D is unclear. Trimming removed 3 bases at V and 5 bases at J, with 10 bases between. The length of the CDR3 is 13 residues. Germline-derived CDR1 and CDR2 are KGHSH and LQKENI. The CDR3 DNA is TGTGCCAGCTCACCCAAAAACGGGACTGAAGCTTTCTTT. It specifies CASSPKNGTEAFF.

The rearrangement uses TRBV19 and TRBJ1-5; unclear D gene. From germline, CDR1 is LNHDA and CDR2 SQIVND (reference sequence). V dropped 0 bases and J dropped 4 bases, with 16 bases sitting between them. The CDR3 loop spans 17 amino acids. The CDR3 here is CASSIDLEAGSNQPQHF. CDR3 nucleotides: TGTGCCAGTAGTATAGATCTGGAGGCCGGGAGTAATCAGCCCCAGCATTTT.

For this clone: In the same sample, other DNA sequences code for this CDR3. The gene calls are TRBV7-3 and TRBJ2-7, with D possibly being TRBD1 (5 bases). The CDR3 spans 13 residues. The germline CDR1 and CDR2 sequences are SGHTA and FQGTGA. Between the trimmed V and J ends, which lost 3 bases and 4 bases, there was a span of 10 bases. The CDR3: CASSFGHTYEQYF. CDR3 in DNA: TGTGCCAGCAGCTTTGGACATACTTACGAGCAGTACTTC.

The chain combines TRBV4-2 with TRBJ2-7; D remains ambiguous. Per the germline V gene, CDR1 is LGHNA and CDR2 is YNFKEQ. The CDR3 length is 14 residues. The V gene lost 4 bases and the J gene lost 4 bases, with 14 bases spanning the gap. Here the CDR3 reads CASSPLGSDYEQYF. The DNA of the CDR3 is TGTGCCAGCAGCCCCCTAGGGTCCGATTACGAGCAGTACTTC.

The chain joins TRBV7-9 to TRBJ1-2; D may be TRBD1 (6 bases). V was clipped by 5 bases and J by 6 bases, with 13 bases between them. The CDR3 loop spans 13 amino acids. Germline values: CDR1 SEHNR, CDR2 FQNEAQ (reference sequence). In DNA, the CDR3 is TGTGCCAGCAGCCAAAGGGGGGGAGATGGCTACACCTTC. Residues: CASSQRGGDGYTF.

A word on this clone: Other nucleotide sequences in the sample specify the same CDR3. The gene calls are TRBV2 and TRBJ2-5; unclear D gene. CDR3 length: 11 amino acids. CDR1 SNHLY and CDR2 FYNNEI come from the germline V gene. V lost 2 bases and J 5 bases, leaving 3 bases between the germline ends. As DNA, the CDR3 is TGTGCCAGCAGTGAACTGGAGACCCAGTACTTC. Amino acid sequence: CASSELETQYF.

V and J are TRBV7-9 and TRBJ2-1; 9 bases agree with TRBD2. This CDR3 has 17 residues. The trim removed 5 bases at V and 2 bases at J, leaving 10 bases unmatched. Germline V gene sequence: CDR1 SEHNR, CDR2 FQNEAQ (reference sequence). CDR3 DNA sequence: TGTGCCAGCAGCCCCCGGGTTAGCGGGGGAGCCTACAATGAGCAGTTCTTC. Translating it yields CASSPRVSGGAYNEQFF.

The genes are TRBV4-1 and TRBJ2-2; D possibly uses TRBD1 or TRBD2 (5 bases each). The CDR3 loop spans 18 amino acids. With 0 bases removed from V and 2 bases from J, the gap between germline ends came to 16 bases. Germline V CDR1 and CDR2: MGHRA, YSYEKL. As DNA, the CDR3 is TGCGCCAGCAGCCAAGAGTCCGCCGGGACCCTTAACACCGGGGAGCTGTTTTTT. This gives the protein CASSQESAGTLNTGELFF.

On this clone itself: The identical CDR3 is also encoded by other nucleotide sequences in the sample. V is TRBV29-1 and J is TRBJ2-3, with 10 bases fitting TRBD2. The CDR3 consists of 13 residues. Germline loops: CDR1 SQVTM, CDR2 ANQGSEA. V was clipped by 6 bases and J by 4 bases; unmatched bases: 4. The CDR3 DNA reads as TGCAGCGTGGAGCTAGCGGGGGCAGATACGCAGTATTTT. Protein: CSVELAGADTQYF.

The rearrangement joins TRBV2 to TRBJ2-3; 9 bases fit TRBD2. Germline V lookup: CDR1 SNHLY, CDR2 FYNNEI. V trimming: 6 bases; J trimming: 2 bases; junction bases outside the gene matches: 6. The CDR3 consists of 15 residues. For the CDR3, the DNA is TGTGCCAGCAGCTCCACTAGCGGGTTCACAGATACGCAGTATTTT. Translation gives CASSSTSGFTDTQYF.

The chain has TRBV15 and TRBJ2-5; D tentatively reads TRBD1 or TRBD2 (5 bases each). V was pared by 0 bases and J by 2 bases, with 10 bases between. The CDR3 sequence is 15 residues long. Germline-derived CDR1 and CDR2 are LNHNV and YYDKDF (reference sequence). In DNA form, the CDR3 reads TGTGCCACCAGCAGAGATGGGGACGGACAAGAGACCCAGTACTTC. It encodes CATSRDGDGQETQYF.

The CDR3 loop reads CASSQSPGLAGVGDTGELFF. The CDR3 DNA reads as TGCGCCAGCAGCCAATCCCCGGGACTAGCGGGAGTTGGGGACACCGGGGAGCTGTTTTTT. The chain carries TRBV4-1 and TRBJ2-2, with 14 bases lining up with TRBD2. The V segment lost 2 bases and the J segment 3 bases; nucleotides outside the gene matches: 11. This CDR3 region has 20 residues. CDR1 is MGHRA and CDR2 is YSYEKL in the germline V gene.

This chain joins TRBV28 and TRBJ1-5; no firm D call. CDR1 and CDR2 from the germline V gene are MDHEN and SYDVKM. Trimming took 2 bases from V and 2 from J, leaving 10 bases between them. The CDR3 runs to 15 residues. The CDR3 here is CASSLRALGNQPQHF. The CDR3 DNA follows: TGTGCCAGCAGTTTAAGGGCATTGGGCAATCAGCCCCAGCATTTT.